These 8 T cell receptor beta chains were all obtained from the same sample, sequenced in a study of cytomegalovirus exposure and HLA in healthy donors. The primer mix had 60 Vbeta and 13 Jbeta primers. Generated by immunoSEQ multiplex PCR, the TCRdb table keeps only in-frame clones and is missing some. Among 130,000 or so clones listed, more than 8% were seen once. The sample consisted of PBMCs. Receptor source: a man aged 35-49 years in good health and CMV-seronegative.

This chain connects TRBV7-2 to TRBJ1-5; 8 bases are a match to TRBD1. The CDR3 length is 17 residues. The V and J ends lost 5 bases and 0 bases, in that order; junction bases with no gene match: 9. Germline CDR1 and CDR2: SGHTA and FQGNSA. The CDR3, as DNA: TGTGCCAGCAGCCCCGGGACAGGCTATAATAGCAATCAGCCCCAGCATTTT. Its translation is CASSPGTGYNSNQPQHF. The variable domain in full, with the rest retrieved from reference TRBV7-2 and TRBJ1-5, is GAGVSQSPSNKVTEKGKDVELRCDPISGHTALYWYRQSLGQGLEFLIYFQGNSAPDKSGLPSDRFSAERTGGSVSTLTIQRTQQEDSAVYLCASSPGTGYNSNQPQHFGDGTRLSIL.

The J gene is TRBJ1-1, the V gene TRBV18, with a weak D call TRBD1 (5 bases). Between the trimmed V and J ends, which lost 5 bases and 2 bases, there was a span of 9 bases. Germline CDR1 is KGHSH and CDR2 is LQKENI. CDR3 size: 13 residues. The CDR3 sequence is CASSGGDNTEAFF. CDR3 sequence (DNA): TGTGCCAGCTCAGGGGGGGATAACACTGAAGCTTTCTTT. The whole variable domain, remainder taken from reference TRBV18 and TRBJ1-1, is NAGVMQNPRHLVRRRGQEARLRCSPMKGHSHVYWYRQLPEEGLKFMVYLQKENIIDESGMPKERFSAEFPKEGPSILRIQQVVRGDSAAYFCASSGGDNTEAFFGQGTRLTVV.

J is TRBJ1-5 and V is TRBV7-9; no clear D gene. Between the trimmed V and J ends, which lost 2 bases and 5 bases, there was a span of 13 bases. The CDR3 is 15 amino acids. Germline V gene sequence: CDR1 SEHNR, CDR2 FQNEAQ (reference sequence). The CDR3 DNA reads as TGTGCCAGCAGCTTAAGCGGTTCCGGGGATCAGCCCCAGCATTTT. Translation: CASSLSGSGDQPQHF.

This clone was detected only a few times. The chain employs TRBV27 and TRBJ1-1; weak D call: TRBD1 (6 bases). The germline V gene encodes CDR1 MNHEY and CDR2 SMNVEV (reference sequence). V was cut by 2 bases and J by 1 base, with 11 bases left in between. The CDR3 sequence is 15 residues long. The CDR3 sequence: CASSLQSGANTEAFF. CDR3 sequence (DNA): TGTGCCAGCAGTTTACAGTCAGGGGCGAACACTGAAGCTTTCTTT.

This clone came up a few times. This chain uses TRBV9 with TRBJ1-3, with D unclear. CDR1 and CDR2 from the germline V gene are SGDLS and YYNGEE. V was cut by 4 bases and J by 0 bases, with 11 bases left in between. CDR3 length: 15 amino acids. CDR3 nucleotide sequence: TGTGCCAGCAGCCTTTCCCAGCGCTCTGGAAACACCATATATTTT. As protein: CASSLSQRSGNTIYF.

This sequence joins TRBV10-2 and TRBJ1-4; possible D gene TRBD1, 5 bases. V gave up 7 bases and J gave up 5 bases, with 17 bases separating them. Germline CDR1 and CDR2: WSHSY and SAAADI. This CDR3 comprises 15 residues. The CDR3, as DNA: TGCGCCAGCAAAGGGGCCCGCGGGGCCAATGAAAAACTGTTTTTT. This encodes CASKGARGANEKLFF.

This clone was seen more than once but under ten times. This chain uses TRBV11-3 with TRBJ2-1, with TRBD2 matching over 10 bases. The CDR3 consists of 17 residues. The V gene's germline CDR1 is SGHNT and CDR2 YENEEA. The V segment lost 4 bases and the J segment 6 bases; nucleotides outside the gene matches: 12. The CDR3 protein is CASSSPGAGGPGNEQFF. The CDR3 DNA sequence: TGTGCCAGCAGCTCCCCGGGAGCGGGGGGGCCAGGCAATGAGCAGTTCTTC.

The V and J genes are TRBV2 and TRBJ2-3; maybe TRBD2 (6 bases). Germline-derived CDR1 and CDR2 are SNHLY and FYNNEI. The CDR3 consists of 13 residues. Between the trimmed V and J ends, which lost 7 bases and 1 base, there was a span of 9 bases. CDR3 bases: TGTGCCAGCATCCCGGGGGGCACAGATACGCAGTATTTT. Protein product: CASIPGGTDTQYF.